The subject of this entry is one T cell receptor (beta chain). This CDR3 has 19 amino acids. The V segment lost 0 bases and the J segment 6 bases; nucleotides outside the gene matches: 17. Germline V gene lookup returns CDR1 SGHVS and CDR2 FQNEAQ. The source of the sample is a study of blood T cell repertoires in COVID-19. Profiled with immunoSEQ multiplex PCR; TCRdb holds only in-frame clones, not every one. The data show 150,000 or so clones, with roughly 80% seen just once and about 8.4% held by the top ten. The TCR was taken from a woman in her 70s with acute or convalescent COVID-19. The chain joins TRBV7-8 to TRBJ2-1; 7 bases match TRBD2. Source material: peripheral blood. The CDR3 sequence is CASSLASFGQGGLRNEQFF. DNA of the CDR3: TGTGCCAGCAGCTTAGCCAGTTTCGGGCAGGGAGGGTTGCGCAATGAGCAGTTCTTC.